Below, 10 T cell receptor beta chains from the same sample are listed, as sequenced in a study of blood T cell repertoires in COVID-19. Sequencing was performed with immunoSEQ multiplex PCR; in TCRdb, only in-frame clones are kept and a portion is missing. The data hold more than 85,000 clones, with around three quarters observed a single time. Sequences were obtained from peripheral blood. The receptors here all came from a human donor in a cohort sampled during active or convalescent COVID-19.

The V and J genes are TRBV19 and TRBJ1-5; D might be TRBD1 (6 bases). Germline values: CDR1 LNHDA, CDR2 SQIVND (reference sequence). This CDR3 has 16 amino acids. V lost 1 base and J 1 base, leaving 11 bases between the germline ends. This chain's CDR3 is CASSIVQGISNQPQHF. The CDR3 DNA sequence: TGTGCCAGTAGTATAGTGCAGGGGATAAGCAATCAGCCCCAGCATTTT.

The rearrangement joins TRBV28 to TRBJ2-2; 8 bases are shared with TRBD2. The ends lost 6 bases at V and 4 bases at J; junction bases unmatched: 7. Looked up from germline, CDR1 is MDHEN and CDR2 is SYDVKM. The CDR3 is 15 residues long. The CDR3 protein is CASSLGLAITGELFF. The CDR3 region has the DNA TGTGCCAGCAGCTTAGGACTAGCCATCACCGGGGAGCTGTTTTTT.

The sample holds a few counts of this clone. DNA for the CDR3: TGTGCCAGCAGTTCGCAAACAGGGGTGGGTTCACCCCTCCACTTT. Translated: CASSSQTGVGSPLHF. The gene calls are TRBV27 and TRBJ1-6, with 7 positions matching TRBD1. The CDR3 has 15 amino acids. From germline, CDR1 is MNHEY and CDR2 SMNVEV (reference sequence). V lost 4 bases, J lost 9 bases, and 9 bases stayed unmatched.

This clone was observed a handful of times. V is TRBV7-9 and J is TRBJ1-5, with D possibly matching TRBD1 (6 bases). CDR3 length equals 18 residues. From germline, CDR1 is SEHNR and CDR2 FQNEAQ (reference sequence). V gave up 2 bases and J gave up 1 base, with 18 bases separating them. The CDR3 DNA is TGTGCCAGCAGCTTAATTAGTCGGGACACACCGAGCAATCAGCCCCAGCATTTT. Translation: CASSLISRDTPSNQPQHF.

The J gene is TRBJ2-7, the V gene TRBV10-2, with 7 bases identical to TRBD1. V was pared by 5 bases and J by 0 bases, with 4 bases of the junction left unmatched. The CDR3 runs 14 residues. Germline V gene lookup returns CDR1 WSHSY and CDR2 SAAADI. Here the CDR3 DNA reads TGCGCCAGCAGTCTGGGACAGTCCTCCTACGAGCAGTACTTC. Translation gives CASSLGQSSYEQYF.

This clone occurred a few times. J is TRBJ2-1 and V is TRBV10-3; 8 nucleotides align to TRBD2. The V segment lost 0 bases and the J segment 6 bases; nucleotides outside the gene matches: 7. The CDR3 is made up of 16 amino acids. The germline V gene has CDR1 ENHRY and CDR2 SYGVKD. For the CDR3, the DNA is TGTGCCATCAGTGAGTCGGCGGGACTAGTCTCCAATGAGCAGTTCTTC. Its protein product is CAISESAGLVSNEQFF.

The gene calls are TRBV28 and TRBJ2-7; 7 positions match TRBD1. Germline values: CDR1 MDHEN, CDR2 SYDVKM. J lost 2 bases, V lost 5 bases, and 6 bases had no gene match. The length of the CDR3 is 14 residues. CDR3 in DNA: TGTGCCAGCAGTCTCCGGGACAGAGCCTACGAGCAGTACTTC. Encoded protein: CASSLRDRAYEQYF.

In DNA form, the CDR3 reads TGTGCCAGCAGTTTATCGCGGACTAGCGGGAGGGCCGAATTCTTC. Its protein is CASSLSRTSGRAEFF. This chain joins TRBV28 and TRBJ2-1; 15 positions agree with TRBD2. Trimming cost V 1 base and J 16 bases; bases outside gene matches: 8. The CDR3 spans 15 residues. Germline-derived CDR1 and CDR2 are MDHEN and SYDVKM.

The rearrangement links TRBV3-1 (or the pseudogene TRBV3-2) to TRBJ2-1, with 10 bases aligning to TRBD2. The V and J ends lost 0 bases and 3 bases, in that order; junction bases with no gene match: 11. This CDR3 has 19 residues. Germline V CDR1 and CDR2: LGHDT, YNNKEL (reference sequence). This chain's CDR3 is CASSQDRVMASGGYNEQFF. DNA of the CDR3: TGTGCCAGCAGCCAAGATCGGGTAATGGCTAGCGGGGGCTACAATGAGCAGTTCTTC.

The rearrangement uses TRBV28 and TRBJ2-1; possibly TRBD2 for D (5 bases). The V and J ends lost 1 base and 6 bases respectively, with 22 bases between them. This CDR3 is 18 amino acids long. The germline gives CDR1 MDHEN, CDR2 SYDVKM. CDR3 sequence: CASSLFSMRVGTSNEQFF. The CDR3 DNA is TGTGCCAGCAGTTTATTTTCGATGAGGGTCGGAACTTCCAATGAGCAGTTCTTC.